This T cell receptor (beta chain) came from a study of control samples from healthy donors and cancer patients. Some clones are missing from TCRdb's copy, which holds only in-frame ones; the method was immunoSEQ multiplex PCR. In the table there are about 170,000 clones, 94% of which are singletons. The CDR3 runs 14 residues. Germline V lookup: CDR1 KGHSH, CDR2 LQKENI. V was pared by 2 bases and J by 7 bases, with 14 bases between. This chain joins TRBV18 and TRBJ1-1, with D unclear. This TCR derives from a woman under 30 in good health. What was sequenced was blood. CDR3 nucleotide sequence: TGTGCCAGCTCACCAACTGTGAGGGAGGATGAAGCTTTCTTT. Protein sequence: CASSPTVREDEAFF.